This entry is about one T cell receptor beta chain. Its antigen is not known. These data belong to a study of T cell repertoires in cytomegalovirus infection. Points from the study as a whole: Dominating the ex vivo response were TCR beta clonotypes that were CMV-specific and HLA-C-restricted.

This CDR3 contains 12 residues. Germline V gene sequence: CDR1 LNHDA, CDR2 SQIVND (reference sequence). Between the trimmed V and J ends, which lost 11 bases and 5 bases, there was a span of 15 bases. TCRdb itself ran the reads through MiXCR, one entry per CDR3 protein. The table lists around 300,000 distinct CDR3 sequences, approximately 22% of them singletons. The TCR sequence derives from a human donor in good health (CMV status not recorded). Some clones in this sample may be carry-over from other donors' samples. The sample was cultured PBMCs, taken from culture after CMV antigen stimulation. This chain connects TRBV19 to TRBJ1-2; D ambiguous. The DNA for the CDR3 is TGTGCCTCTAAGACGGAGCAGTATGGCTACACCTTC. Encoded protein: CASKTEQYGYTF.